These 17 T cell receptor beta chains originate from one sample sequenced in a study of blood T cell repertoires in COVID-19. Using immunoSEQ multiplex PCR, the repertoire was profiled, and TCRdb retains in-frame clones only, with some absent. The table shows about 150,000 clones, with under 85% occurring only once. Material for sequencing was peripheral blood. The receptors stem from a man aged 50-59 years with active or convalescent COVID-19.

This clone was seen more than once but under ten times. At one boundary the junction diverges from the germline segment, which might be a read error. The CDR3 nucleotides read TGTGCCCGCAGAAGGGGCTACCAGGGGGCGTTTGGCTACACCTTC. Its protein is CARRRGYQGAFGYTF. This chain joins TRBV2 and TRBJ1-2; 8 nucleotides match TRBD1. The CDR3 is 15 amino acids. The germline gives CDR1 SNHLY, CDR2 FYNNEI.

Only a few counts were recorded for this clone. This sequence joins TRBV2 and TRBJ2-7; unclear D gene. The CDR3 totals 15 residues. The V gene lost 6 bases and the J gene lost 0 bases, with 15 bases spanning the gap. Germline assignment: CDR1 SNHLY and CDR2 FYNNEI. The CDR3: CASSVESFPSYEQYF. CDR3 in DNA: TGTGCCAGCAGCGTCGAGTCTTTCCCCTCCTACGAGCAGTACTTC.

The chain has TRBV30 and TRBJ2-1; D is undetermined. Looked up from germline, CDR1 is GTSNPN and CDR2 is SVGIG (reference sequence). This CDR3 has 15 residues. V lost 4 bases, J lost 5 bases, and 18 bases lay in between. CDR3 nucleotides: TGTGCCTGGACCAAACTGACATATGAGAACAATGAGCAGTTCTTC. This codes for CAWTKLTYENNEQFF.

The chain uses TRBV25-1 and TRBJ2-7, with 9 bases lining up with TRBD2. The CDR3 runs to 15 residues. Germline V gives CDR1 MGHDK, CDR2 SYGVNS. The V gene end was trimmed by 7 bases and the J gene end by 2 bases; junction bases not matched to a gene: 9. CDR3 sequence: CASTPGASGTYEQYF. DNA of the CDR3: TGTGCCAGCACCCCCGGGGCTAGCGGGACCTACGAGCAGTACTTC.

The J gene is TRBJ1-1, the V gene TRBV4-1; D might be TRBD1 (5 bases). The germline gives CDR1 MGHRA, CDR2 YSYEKL. Trimming removed 4 bases at V and 0 bases at J, with 9 bases between. CDR3 length: 14 amino acids. Here the CDR3 reads CASSLRQLNTEAFF. CDR3 coding DNA: TGCGCCAGCAGCCTTAGACAGTTGAACACTGAAGCTTTCTTT.

The V gene is TRBV25-1, the J gene TRBJ2-1; a possible D gene is TRBD2 (5 bases). V dropped 6 bases and J dropped 5 bases, with 26 bases sitting between them. CDR3 length: 18 residues. Germline CDR1 and CDR2: MGHDK and SYGVNS. In nucleotides, the CDR3 is TGTGCCAGCAGGAGGGCGGGTTCCTCCTCTTCCGCCAACAATGAGCAGTTCTTC. This translates into CASRRAGSSSSANNEQFF.

The chain has TRBV27 and TRBJ2-1; a weak D match, TRBD1 (6 bases). The germline V gene has CDR1 MNHEY and CDR2 SMNVEV (reference sequence). The CDR3 extends over 11 amino acids. V gave up 7 bases and J gave up 9 bases, with 10 bases separating them. The DNA of the CDR3 is TGTGCCAGCAATATAGGGGGTGAGCAGTTCTTC. The encoded protein is CASNIGGEQFF.

This clone occurred a few times. This chain links TRBV5-5 with TRBJ2-3; D call uncertain. Germline-derived CDR1 and CDR2 are SGHKS and YYEKEE (reference sequence). Trimming pared 1 base from V and 0 bases from J, leaving 6 bases between. This CDR3 comprises 14 residues. CDR3 sequence reads: CASSLLGSTDTQYF. The CDR3 bases are TGTGCCAGCAGCTTGCTAGGCAGCACAGATACGCAGTATTTT.

V usage is TRBV11-2 and J usage is TRBJ1-1; the match to TRBD1 covers 7 bases. CDR1 and CDR2 from the germline V gene are SGHAT and FQNNGV. The CDR3 contains 14 residues. Germline trimming cut 5 bases from V and 0 bases from J; bases unmatched to any gene: 3. DNA for the CDR3: TGTGCCAGCAGCCTACAGGGGATGAACACTGAAGCTTTCTTT. This translates into CASSLQGMNTEAFF.

The CDR3 DNA sequence: TGCGCCAGCAGCTTGCCGGGGGGCGACACCGGGGAGCTGTTTTTT. Translated: CASSLPGGDTGELFF. The V and J genes are TRBV5-1 and TRBJ2-2; D possibly corresponds to TRBD2 (7 bases). Per germline, CDR1 SGHRS and CDR2 YFSETQ. V gave up 1 base and J gave up 3 bases, with 10 bases separating them. CDR3 size: 15 residues.

This clone has only one observation. The V gene is TRBV7-8, the J gene TRBJ1-4; D ambiguous. V lost 2 bases to trimming and J lost 0 bases, with 7 bases between them. The CDR3 spans 15 residues. Germline CDR1 SGHVS, CDR2 FQNEAQ. CDR3 bases: TGTGCCAGCAGCTTAATCAGATCAACTAATGAAAAACTGTTTTTT. Protein: CASSLIRSTNEKLFF.

The chain employs TRBV3-1 (or the pseudogene TRBV3-2) and TRBJ2-2; D not certain. Germline CDR1 reads LGHDT; CDR2 reads YNNKEL (reference sequence). V shed 3 bases and J shed 8 bases, with 7 bases lying between them. The length of the CDR3 is 12 residues. The CDR3 nucleotides are TGTGCCAGCAGCCACCTATTAGGGGAGCTGTTTTTT. It translates to CASSHLLGELFF.

The chain joins TRBV11-3 to TRBJ2-7, with 9 nucleotides matching TRBD1. CDR1 is SGHNT, CDR2 YENEEA, per germline. This CDR3 contains 15 residues. V lost 1 base and J lost 6; bases outside the gene matches: 7. CDR3 nucleotide sequence: TGTGCCAGCAGCTTAGGGACAGGGGAAACGAGCGAGCAGTACTTC. Translating it yields CASSLGTGETSEQYF.

The chain links TRBV19 to TRBJ2-3; 15 nucleotides align to TRBD2. This CDR3 comprises 19 residues. Losses at the gene ends were 5 bases for V and 0 bases for J; bases not matched to a gene: 9. The V gene's germline CDR1 is LNHDA and CDR2 SQIVND (reference sequence). The CDR3 bases are TGTGCCAGTAGTGGGGGACTAGCGGGAGGACACCCTAGCACAGATACGCAGTATTTT. Translation: CASSGGLAGGHPSTDTQYF.

This chain links TRBV7-3 with TRBJ1-1; maybe TRBD1 (6 bases). Trimming removed 5 bases at V and 0 bases at J, with 13 bases between. This CDR3 has 15 amino acids. Germline V gene data show CDR1 as SGHTA and CDR2 as FQGTGA. The CDR3 reads CASSNTGTLNTEAFF. In nucleotides, the CDR3 is TGTGCCAGCAGCAACACCGGGACATTGAACACTGAAGCTTTCTTT.

V gene TRBV19 combines with J gene TRBJ2-1; 10 positions agree with TRBD2. Germline V gives CDR1 LNHDA, CDR2 SQIVND (reference sequence). The CDR3 has 16 amino acids. J gave up 0 bases and V 3 bases, and 2 bases lay outside the gene matches. This CDR3 reads CASSIASGSSYNEQFF. As DNA, the CDR3 is TGTGCCAGTAGTATCGCTAGCGGGAGCTCCTACAATGAGCAGTTCTTC.

CDR3: CASSLGTSGRADTQYF. CDR3 DNA sequence: TGTGCCAGCAGCTTAGGGACTAGCGGGAGGGCAGATACGCAGTATTTT. The chain links TRBV11-2 to TRBJ2-3; TRBD2 matches at 15 bases. V shed 1 base, J shed 4 bases, and the junction held 0 bases outside the gene matches. Germline values: CDR1 SGHAT, CDR2 FQNNGV. This CDR3 spans 16 amino acids.